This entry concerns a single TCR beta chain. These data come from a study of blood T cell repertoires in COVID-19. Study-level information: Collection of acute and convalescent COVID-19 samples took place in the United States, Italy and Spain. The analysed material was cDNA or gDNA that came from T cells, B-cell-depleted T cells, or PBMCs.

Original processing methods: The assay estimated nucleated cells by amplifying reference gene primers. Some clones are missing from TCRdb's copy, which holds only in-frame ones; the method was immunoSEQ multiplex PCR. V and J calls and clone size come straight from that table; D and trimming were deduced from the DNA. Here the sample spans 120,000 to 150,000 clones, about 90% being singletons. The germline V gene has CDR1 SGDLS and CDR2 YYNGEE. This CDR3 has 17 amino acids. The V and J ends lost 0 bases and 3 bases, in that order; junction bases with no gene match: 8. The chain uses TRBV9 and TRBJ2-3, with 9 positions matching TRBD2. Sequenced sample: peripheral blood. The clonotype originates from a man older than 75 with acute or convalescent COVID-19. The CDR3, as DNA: TGTGCCAGCAGCGTAGGATTTAGCGGGAGTAAAACAGATACGCAGTATTTT. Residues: CASSVGFSGSKTDTQYF.